These T cell receptor beta chains were read from a single sample in a study of shared clonotypes between healthy human individuals. Some clones are missing from TCRdb's copy, which holds only in-frame ones; the method was immunoSEQ multiplex PCR. Counted here are 900,000 to 1,200,000 clones, 75% to 80% occurring once; the ten biggest clones make up roughly 0.61%. The sequencing sample was made of memory CD4+ T cells from PBMCs. The receptors were gathered from a young man in good health. Some clones in this sample may be carry-over from other donors' samples. Both conserved end residues are part of each CDR3. D genes are given only for firm matches. Rows may omit the clone size; those that give it use once, few, many or a size class.

CDR3 protein: CASAKTGGSETQYF; CDR3 DNA: TGTGCCAGCGCCAAGACAGGGGGATCGGAGACCCAGTACTTC; J gene: TRBJ2-5; clone size: .; D gene: TRBD1; V gene: TRBV28
CDR3 protein: CASSLSIHEQYF; CDR3 DNA: TGTGCCAGCAGCTTAAGCATCCACGAGCAGTACTTC; J gene: TRBJ2-7; clone size: .; D gene: .; V gene: TRBV11-2
CDR3 protein: CASSQDFRRGFYEQYF; CDR3 DNA: TGCGCCAGCAGCCAAGATTTTCGGCGCGGGTTCTACGAGCAGTACTTC; J gene: TRBJ2-7; clone size: .; D gene: .; V gene: TRBV4-1
CDR3 protein: CASSEDRNTEAFF; CDR3 DNA: TGTGCCAGCAGTGAAGACAGGAACACTGAAGCTTTCTTT; J gene: TRBJ1-1; clone size: once; D gene: .; V gene: TRBV6-1
CDR3 protein: CQYPDYANTGELFF; CDR3 DNA: TGCCAGTATCCGGATTACGCGAACACCGGGGAGCTGTTTTTT; J gene: TRBJ2-2; clone size: .; D gene: .; V gene: TRBV29-1
CDR3 protein: CATRSSGGDNEQFF; CDR3 DNA: TGTGCCACCCGGAGTAGCGGGGGGGACAATGAGCAGTTCTTC; J gene: TRBJ2-1; clone size: .; D gene: TRBD2; V gene: TRBV10-3
CDR3 protein: CAWSPGQGTGNTIYF; CDR3 DNA: TGTGCCTGGAGTCCGGGACAGGGGACTGGAAACACCATATATTTT; J gene: TRBJ1-3; clone size: .; D gene: TRBD1; V gene: TRBV30
CDR3 protein: CAWGLPGTGLREKLFF; CDR3 DNA: TGTGCCTGGGGCCTCCCCGGGACAGGGCTACGGGAAAAACTGTTTTTT; J gene: TRBJ1-4; clone size: .; D gene: TRBD1; V gene: TRBV30
CDR3 protein: CATSRGDRLGPPNTIYF; CDR3 DNA: TGTGCCACCAGCAGAGGTGACAGGCTTGGGCCCCCAAACACCATATATTTT; J gene: TRBJ1-3; clone size: .; D gene: .; V gene: TRBV15
CDR3 protein: CAWTLGETQYF; CDR3 DNA: TGTGCCTGGACCCTGGGGGAGACCCAGTACTTC; J gene: TRBJ2-5; clone size: .; D gene: .; V gene: TRBV30
CDR3 protein: CASSLASGSPNYGYTF; CDR3 DNA: TGTGCCAGCAGCTTAGCCTCGGGCAGCCCTAACTATGGCTACACCTTC; J gene: TRBJ1-2; clone size: .; D gene: .; V gene: TRBV7-2
CDR3 protein: CASRLGTGGVGELFF; CDR3 DNA: TGTGCCAGCAGACTAGGAACAGGGGGCGTCGGGGAGCTGTTTTTT; J gene: TRBJ2-2; clone size: .; D gene: TRBD1; V gene: TRBV7-9
CDR3 protein: CASRLGQFNEQFF; CDR3 DNA: TGTGCCAGCAGACTGGGACAGTTCAATGAGCAGTTCTTC; J gene: TRBJ2-1; clone size: many; D gene: TRBD1; V gene: TRBV6-5
CDR3 protein: CASSLQGSSGSFGETQYF; CDR3 DNA: TGCGCCAGCAGCCTCCAGGGGTCTAGCGGGAGTTTTGGAGAGACCCAGTACTTC; J gene: TRBJ2-5; clone size: .; D gene: TRBD2; V gene: TRBV5-1
CDR3 protein: CASKEKNTGELFF; CDR3 DNA: TGTGCCAGCAAAGAGAAGAACACCGGGGAGCTGTTTTTT; J gene: TRBJ2-2; clone size: .; D gene: .; V gene: TRBV6-1
CDR3 protein: CASSDTGPHQPQHF; CDR3 DNA: TGTGCCAGCAGCGATACAGGGCCCCATCAGCCCCAGCATTTT; J gene: TRBJ1-5; clone size: .; D gene: .; V gene: TRBV5-5
CDR3 protein: CASSEYSLNTGELFF; CDR3 DNA: TGTGCCAGCAGTGAATACAGCCTTAACACCGGGGAGCTGTTTTTT; J gene: TRBJ2-2; clone size: .; D gene: .; V gene: TRBV25-1
CDR3 protein: CSVESPLAGTSGANVLTF; CDR3 DNA: TGCAGCGTTGAGAGTCCGCTAGCGGGGACCTCTGGGGCCAACGTCCTGACTTTC; J gene: TRBJ2-6; clone size: .; D gene: TRBD2; V gene: TRBV29-1
CDR3 protein: CAWTADYTGELFF; CDR3 DNA: TGTGCCTGGACCGCCGACTACACCGGGGAGCTGTTTTTT; J gene: TRBJ2-2; clone size: .; D gene: .; V gene: TRBV30
CDR3 protein: CASSPRPDPSDTQYF; CDR3 DNA: TGTGCCAGCAGCCCCCGACCCGATCCCTCAGATACGCAGTATTTT; J gene: TRBJ2-3; clone size: .; D gene: .; V gene: TRBV9
CDR3 protein: CASSLGVGSRETQYF; CDR3 DNA: TGCGCCAGCAGCTTGGGGGTGGGGTCCCGGGAGACCCAGTACTTC; J gene: TRBJ2-5; clone size: .; D gene: .; V gene: TRBV5-1
CDR3 protein: CASSPVVLGSGYF; CDR3 DNA: TGTGCCAGCAGCCCCGTTGTCCTAGGGTCGGGATATTTT; J gene: TRBJ2-3; clone size: .; D gene: .; V gene: TRBV28
CDR3 protein: CASSILAGRRNQPQHF; CDR3 DNA: TGTGCCAGTAGTATTCTCGCGGGCAGACGCAATCAGCCCCAGCATTTT; J gene: TRBJ1-5; clone size: few; D gene: .; V gene: TRBV19
CDR3 protein: CAISGWGLANEKLFF; CDR3 DNA: TGTGCCATCAGTGGATGGGGGCTGGCTAATGAAAAACTGTTTTTT; J gene: TRBJ1-4; clone size: .; D gene: .; V gene: TRBV10-3
CDR3 protein: CASRPGTGGLEQYF; CDR3 DNA: TGCGCCAGCAGGCCCGGGACAGGGGGACTCGAGCAGTACTTC; J gene: TRBJ2-7; clone size: .; D gene: TRBD1; V gene: TRBV5-1
CDR3 protein: CASSHRDWNSQYF; CDR3 DNA: TGCGCCAGCAGCCACCGGGACTGGAACTCGCAGTATTTT; J gene: TRBJ2-3; clone size: many; D gene: .; V gene: TRBV4-1
CDR3 protein: CASSFRGYQETQYF; CDR3 DNA: TGTGCCAGCAGCTTCAGGGGTTACCAAGAGACCCAGTACTTC; J gene: TRBJ2-5; clone size: .; D gene: .; V gene: TRBV28
CDR3 protein: CASSKKGRARAKNIQYF; CDR3 DNA: TGTGCCAGCAGTAAAAAGGGCAGGGCCAGAGCCAAAAACATTCAGTACTTC; J gene: TRBJ2-4; clone size: .; D gene: .; V gene: TRBV28
CDR3 protein: CATSSGGAGNTIYF; CDR3 DNA: TGTGCCACCAGCAGTGGGGGAGCTGGAAACACCATATATTTT; J gene: TRBJ1-3; clone size: .; D gene: .; V gene: TRBV15
CDR3 protein: CASSRVRLAGDLPYEQYF; CDR3 DNA: TGCGCCAGCAGCCGAGTCAGGTTAGCGGGGGACCTTCCCTACGAGCAGTACTTC; J gene: TRBJ2-7; clone size: .; D gene: TRBD2; V gene: TRBV5-1
CDR3 protein: CASSQEYRSQETQYF; CDR3 DNA: TGCGCCAGCAGCCAAGAATATAGGAGCCAAGAGACCCAGTACTTC; J gene: TRBJ2-5; clone size: .; D gene: .; V gene: TRBV4-1
CDR3 protein: CASSIVFTGNTEAFF; CDR3 DNA: TGTGCCAGTAGTATAGTTTTCACGGGGAACACTGAAGCTTTCTTT; J gene: TRBJ1-1; clone size: .; D gene: .; V gene: TRBV19
CDR3 protein: CASSLDSSNQPQHF; CDR3 DNA: TGTGCCAGCAGCCTCGACAGTAGCAATCAGCCCCAGCATTTT; J gene: TRBJ1-5; clone size: many; D gene: .; V gene: TRBV2
CDR3 protein: CASSHPAIPGNTIYF; CDR3 DNA: TGCGCCAGCAGCCACCCGGCGATCCCTGGAAACACCATATATTTT; J gene: TRBJ1-3; clone size: .; D gene: .; V gene: TRBV4-1
CDR3 protein: CANTPRDRVSHEQYF; CDR3 DNA: TGTGCCAACACCCCCCGGGACAGGGTTTCCCACGAGCAGTACTTC; J gene: TRBJ2-7; clone size: .; D gene: TRBD1; V gene: TRBV28
CDR3 protein: CASSPGRAMNTEAFF; CDR3 DNA: TGTGCCAGCAGCCCAGGTCGGGCCATGAACACTGAAGCTTTCTTT; J gene: TRBJ1-1; clone size: .; D gene: .; V gene: TRBV2
CDR3 protein: CASTYSSYGYTF; CDR3 DNA: TGTGCCAGCACCTACTCCTCCTATGGCTACACCTTC; J gene: TRBJ1-2; clone size: once; D gene: .; V gene: TRBV28
CDR3 protein: CASRAGLAGTGELFF; CDR3 DNA: TGTGCCAGCCGCGCTGGACTAGCGGGAACCGGGGAGCTGTTTTTT; J gene: TRBJ2-2; clone size: .; D gene: TRBD2; V gene: TRBV27
CDR3 protein: CASSLGPRNEQYF; CDR3 DNA: TGTGCCAGCAGCTTAGGACCGAGAAACGAGCAGTACTTC; J gene: TRBJ2-7; clone size: few; D gene: .; V gene: TRBV11-1
CDR3 protein: CATSRDGRSETQYF; CDR3 DNA: TGTGCCACCAGCAGAGATGGTCGTTCCGAGACCCAGTACTTC; J gene: TRBJ2-5; clone size: .; D gene: .; V gene: TRBV15
CDR3 protein: CASSKKQPQHF; CDR3 DNA: TGTGCCAGCAGCAAAAAACAGCCCCAGCATTTT; J gene: TRBJ1-5; clone size: few; D gene: .; V gene: TRBV21-1
CDR3 protein: CASSPREREKLFF; CDR3 DNA: TGTGCCAGCTCACCACGTGAGCGTGAAAAACTGTTTTTT; J gene: TRBJ1-4; clone size: .; D gene: .; V gene: TRBV18
CDR3 protein: CASSPGLRRSSYEQYF; CDR3 DNA: TGTGCCAGCAGCCCGGGACTCCGGAGGAGCTCCTACGAGCAGTACTTC; J gene: TRBJ2-7; clone size: .; D gene: .; V gene: TRBV5-6
CDR3 protein: CASSVVGTLNQPQHF; CDR3 DNA: TGTGCCAGCAGTGTTGTTGGGACACTCAATCAGCCCCAGCATTTT; J gene: TRBJ1-5; clone size: .; D gene: .; V gene: TRBV6-1
CDR3 protein: CASSSWTVRGVDTQYF; CDR3 DNA: TGTGCCAGCAGCTCCTGGACTGTCAGGGGCGTCGATACGCAGTATTTT; J gene: TRBJ2-3; clone size: .; D gene: .; V gene: TRBV7-3
CDR3 protein: CASSPAGRVAGDEQFF; CDR3 DNA: TGTGCCAGCAGCCCCGCGGGTCGGGTAGCGGGAGATGAGCAGTTCTTC; J gene: TRBJ2-1; clone size: many; D gene: TRBD2; V gene: TRBV5-4
CDR3 protein: CASSGDRGQVNTEAFF; CDR3 DNA: TGTGCCAGCAGCGGTGACAGGGGGCAGGTGAACACTGAAGCTTTCTTT; J gene: TRBJ1-1; clone size: .; D gene: TRBD1; V gene: TRBV5-6
CDR3 protein: CASSLLREGDEQFF; CDR3 DNA: TGTGCCAGCAGTTTATTGCGGGAGGGTGATGAGCAGTTCTTC; J gene: TRBJ2-1; clone size: once; D gene: TRBD2; V gene: TRBV28
CDR3 protein: CASSPRGGGDAYEQYF; CDR3 DNA: TGTGCCAGCAGCCCCCGAGGAGGCGGAGATGCCTACGAGCAGTACTTC; J gene: TRBJ2-7; clone size: once; D gene: .; V gene: TRBV9
CDR3 protein: CASSPAGGLGNYEQYF; CDR3 DNA: TGCGCCAGCAGTCCGGCAGGAGGCTTGGGAAATTACGAGCAGTACTTC; J gene: TRBJ2-7; clone size: .; D gene: .; V gene: TRBV10-2
CDR3 protein: CASSLEAGSTDTQYF; CDR3 DNA: TGCGCCAGCAGCTTGGAGGCGGGAAGCACAGATACGCAGTATTTT; J gene: TRBJ2-3; clone size: .; D gene: .; V gene: TRBV5-1
CDR3 protein: CASGPDLSSYNEQFF; CDR3 DNA: TGTGCCAGCGGACCCGACTTGAGCTCCTACAATGAGCAGTTCTTC; J gene: TRBJ2-1; clone size: .; D gene: .; V gene: TRBV28
CDR3 protein: CASSPGTVNQPQHF; CDR3 DNA: TGCGCCAGCAGCCCCGGGACAGTCAATCAGCCCCAGCATTTT; J gene: TRBJ1-5; clone size: .; D gene: TRBD1; V gene: TRBV5-1
CDR3 protein: CASSAQGTGANVLTF; CDR3 DNA: TGTGCCAGCAGCGCCCAGGGCACAGGGGCCAACGTCCTGACTTTC; J gene: TRBJ2-6; clone size: .; D gene: .; V gene: TRBV9
CDR3 protein: CASSSPDRGTEAFF; CDR3 DNA: TGTGCCAGCAGCTCCCCGGACAGGGGTACTGAAGCTTTCTTT; J gene: TRBJ1-1; clone size: .; D gene: TRBD1; V gene: TRBV5-4
CDR3 protein: CATSRDRSTAVYGYTF; CDR3 DNA: TGTGCCACCAGCAGAGATAGATCCACGGCAGTCTATGGCTACACCTTC; J gene: TRBJ1-2; clone size: .; D gene: .; V gene: TRBV15
CDR3 protein: CASSFSGRAQETQYF; CDR3 DNA: TGCGCCAGCAGCTTTAGCGGGAGGGCTCAAGAGACCCAGTACTTC; J gene: TRBJ2-5; clone size: .; D gene: TRBD2; V gene: TRBV5-1
CDR3 protein: CATCRSIGNTEAFF; CDR3 DNA: TGTGCCACCTGCAGGTCGATAGGGAACACTGAAGCTTTCTTT; J gene: TRBJ1-1; clone size: .; D gene: .; V gene: TRBV28
CDR3 protein: CASSVSGTSYEQYF; CDR3 DNA: TGTGCCAGCAGCGTTAGCGGGACCTCCTACGAGCAGTACTTC; J gene: TRBJ2-7; clone size: .; D gene: TRBD2; V gene: TRBV7-2
CDR3 protein: CASSNLASLSLNTGELFF; CDR3 DNA: TGTGCCAGCTCCAATTTGGCCAGTCTTAGTTTGAACACCGGGGAGCTGTTTTTT; J gene: TRBJ2-2; clone size: .; D gene: .; V gene: TRBV6-9